This T cell receptor (beta chain) comes out of a study of T cell responses to AZD1222 COVID-19 vaccine (dated by TCRdb to the early 2020s). In the study overall: AZD1222 recipients whose second dose came at about 4 weeks and those whose second dose came at about 12 weeks were combined into one group, since spike-specific TCR depth and breadth did not differ between the two schedules. TCR sequencing covered over 230 trial participants: about 210 given two doses of AZD1222 and approximately 25 given two doses of MenACWY control vaccine. Trial participants were enrolled by age into subgroups of 18-55, 56-69 and 70-plus years, and around 150, 29 and 61 TCR-sequenced participants, respectively, were included in these subgroups. What the authors observed across the whole study: Epitopes outside the regions mutated in the B.1.351 and B.1.1.7 variants were reportedly recognized by nearly half of the unique spike-specific TCRs. The whole spike protein was spanned by vaccine-associated CD4 TCRs, and dominant responses were seen in regions 160-218 and 743-854. Participants were mostly white British and included more females than males, and it was suggested by the authors that clonal diversity may have been underestimated. Spike-specific TCR breadth and depth rose significantly after two AZD1222 doses compared with day 0 and with MenACWY recipients. Conclusions about previously exposed vaccinees were limited because only six AZD1222 recipients were SARS-CoV-2 seropositive at baseline. The 56-69-year group was small, and its depth increase did not reach significance, likely because of low power. Because no samples from the day 14 peak response were available, repertoires could be characterized only after the peak T cell response.

Comment on this clone: The antigen this receptor binds is unknown. Qualities for individual bases were not recorded, and no much larger clone is one base off.

Compared with germline, V lacks 3 bases and J lacks 6 bases; bases without a gene match: 7. The germline V gene (reference sequence) gives CDR1 as PRHDT and CDR2 as FYEKMQ. The CDR3 spans 16 residues, from the cysteine through the phenylalanine. Just CDR3 DNA is preserved here, 48 bases in frame from base 1. The CDR3 regions of human TCRbeta chains were subjected to immunosequencing. Regarding the original processing steps: TCRs in the repertoires were matched against a reference library of SARS-CoV-2-specific TCRs that had been generated with the MIRA antigen-specificity platform. Breadth was defined as the fraction of unique TCRs that were SARS-CoV-2-associated, and depth was defined as the fraction of total T cells that were SARS-CoV-2-associated. Each spike-specific TCR was assigned to its reactive spike region and to a CD4 or CD8 class using the MIRA data. Log10-transformed breadth and depth values were compared by one-way ANOVA with Sidak's multiple comparisons tests. Imported from immuneACCESS, the table was reduced by TCRdb to in-frame sequences with V and J called. These copies leave out some clones; in studies compared against another copy, an unresolved V gene accounts for under half, and the cause of the remainder is not known. V, J and clone size are taken as reported in that table, and D and trimming were inferred from the DNA itself. The sample table shows 110,000 to 150,000 clones, and over 75% are seen once. Under 9.5% of the sample is in the top ten clones.

Per the publication, the time point label means: baseline before first vaccination. Vaccinee samples came from UK trials COV001 and COV002, including a single-blind randomized controlled phase 2/3 trial of AZD1222 (ChAdOx1 nCoV-19) in healthy adults. Trial participant PBMC samples were collected at day 0 and day 28 after the second dose for TCRbeta chain sequencing. The material sequenced was peripheral blood, taken on day 0 of AZD1222 vaccination. The chain is assembled from TRBV13 and TRBJ2-2; 10 junctional bases match TRBD2. The receptor was isolated from an adult in good health. The sequenced DNA: TGTGCCAGCAGCTTTAGCGGGGGGCCCGGTCCCGGGGAGCTGTTTTTT. Its translation reads: CASSFSGGPGPGELFF. Reference TRBV13 and TRBJ2-2 genes cover what lies past the CDR3, so the full variable domain is AAGVIQSPRHLIKEKRETATLKCYPIPRHDTVYWYQQGPGQDPQFLISFYEKMQSDKGSIPDRFSAQQFSDYHSELNMSSLELGDSALYFCASSFSGGPGPGELFFGEGSRLTVL.